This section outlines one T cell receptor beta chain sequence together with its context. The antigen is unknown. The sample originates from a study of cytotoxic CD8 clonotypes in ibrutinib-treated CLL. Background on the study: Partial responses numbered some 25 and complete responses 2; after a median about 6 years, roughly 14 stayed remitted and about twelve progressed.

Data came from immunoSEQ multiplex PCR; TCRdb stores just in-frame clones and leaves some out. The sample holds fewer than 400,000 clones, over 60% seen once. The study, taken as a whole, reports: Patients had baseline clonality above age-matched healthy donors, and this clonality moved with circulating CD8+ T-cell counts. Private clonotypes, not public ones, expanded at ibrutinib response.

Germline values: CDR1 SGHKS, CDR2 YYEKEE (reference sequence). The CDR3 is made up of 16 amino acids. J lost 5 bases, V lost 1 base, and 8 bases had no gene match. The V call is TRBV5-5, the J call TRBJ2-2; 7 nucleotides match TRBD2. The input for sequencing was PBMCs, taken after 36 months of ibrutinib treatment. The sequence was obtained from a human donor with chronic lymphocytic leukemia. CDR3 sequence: CASSLLSGIDTGELFF. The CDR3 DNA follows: TGTGCCAGCAGCTTGCTCAGCGGGATTGATACCGGGGAGCTGTTTTTT.